The 23 T cell receptor beta chains below come from one sample, sequenced in a study of naive and memory T cell subsets. A UMI-containing oligonucleotide was joined by 3' ligation to the TCR cDNA template. Amplification of ligated cDNA took four PCR rounds with SP2 and nested alpha and beta constant primers. TCRdb itself ran the 5' RACE reads through MiXCR, one entry per CDR3 protein. The table shows over 45,000 distinct CDR3 sequences, with approximately 4.5% occurring only once. Receptors originate from a female donor in good health.

The sample holds many counts of this clonotype. This chain connects TRBV5-1 to TRBJ2-1; TRBD2 is a possible D gene (6 bases). CDR1 is SGHRS, CDR2 YFSETQ, per germline. V lost 0 bases to trimming and J lost 2 bases, with 12 bases between them. The CDR3 has 16 residues. CDR3: CASSLGVADAYNEQFF. As DNA, the CDR3 is TGCGCCAGCAGCTTGGGAGTAGCGGACGCCTACAATGAGCAGTTCTTC. Variable domain in full (rest from reference TRBV5-1 and TRBJ2-1): KAGVTQTPRYLIKTRGQQVTLSCSPISGHRSVSWYQQTPGQGLQFLFEYFSETQRNKGNFPGRFSGRQFSNSRSEMNVSTLELGDSALYLCASSLGVADAYNEQFFGPGTRLTVL.

The table lists this clonotype with many counts. The chain uses TRBV29-1 and TRBJ2-3; D possibly corresponds to TRBD1 (7 bases). CDR3 length: 16 residues. Germline V gene sequence: CDR1 SQVTM, CDR2 ANQGSEA. Trimming shortened V by 3 bases and J by 5 bases, and 21 bases separated the two germline ends. The CDR3 loop reads CSVEGVVQGRGDTQYF. DNA for the CDR3: TGCAGCGTTGAGGGAGTTGTACAGGGGCGGGGAGATACGCAGTATTTT.

This clonotype was counted many times. The DNA for the CDR3 is TGTGCCAGCAGCTTATTGGGGGGGGCCAACAATGAGCAGTTCTTC. It codes for CASSLLGGANNEQFF. This sequence joins TRBV7-6 and TRBJ2-1; TRBD2 might be the D (7 bases). Germline CDR1 and CDR2: SGHVS and FNYEAQ. This CDR3 spans 15 amino acids. V dropped 2 bases and J dropped 5 bases, with 13 bases sitting between them.

In its sample, this clonotype was seen many times. The chain recombines TRBV11-2 with TRBJ2-3; possibly TRBD1 or TRBD2 for D (5 bases each). The CDR3 contains 17 residues. Looked up from germline, CDR1 is SGHAT and CDR2 is FQNNGV. V was pared by 5 bases and J by 0 bases, with 18 bases between. The CDR3 DNA reads as TGTGCCAGCAGCCCCGGGACCTGGACAACTAGCACAGATACGCAGTATTTT. Translation gives CASSPGTWTTSTDTQYF.

This clonotype was counted many times. J is TRBJ2-1 and V is TRBV7-2; 8 nucleotides align to TRBD2. CDR3 length: 12 amino acids. Germline V gives CDR1 SGHTA, CDR2 FQGNSA. The J segment lost 15 bases and the V segment lost 0 bases, leaving 4 bases of the junction unmatched. In DNA, the CDR3 is TGTGCCAGCAGCTTAGCTAGCGGGATGCGGTTCTTC. Amino acid sequence: CASSLASGMRFF.

The chain employs TRBV21-1 and TRBJ2-7; TRBD2 reflects the table's D call only, with no check against the DNA. TRBV21-1 is a documented pseudogene. The CDR3 runs 20 residues. CDR3 region: CASSKDPLAGINTSSYEQYF. In DNA, the CDR3 is TGTGCCAGCAGCAAAGATCCGCTAGCGGGGATTAATACAAGCTCCTACGAGCAGTACTTC.

This clonotype occurred many times. V and J are TRBV7-9 and TRBJ2-3; 8 nucleotides line up with TRBD1. This CDR3 is 16 amino acids long. Germline trimming cut 6 bases from V and 3 bases from J; bases unmatched to any gene: 11. Germline V gene lookup returns CDR1 SEHNR and CDR2 FQNEAQ (reference sequence). CDR3 sequence reads: CASSSADRALTDTQYF. The CDR3 nucleotides are TGTGCCAGCAGTTCCGCGGACAGGGCTTTAACAGATACGCAGTATTTT.

This clonotype occurred many times. The chain links TRBV5-1 to TRBJ2-2; 11 nucleotides align to TRBD2. The CDR3 covers 17 residues. Trimming took 4 bases from V and 7 from J; bases not matched to a gene: 12. Germline V CDR1 and CDR2: SGHRS, YFSETQ. CDR3 residues: CASSRGTSGSLFGELFF. For the CDR3, the DNA is TGCGCCAGCAGCCGCGGTACTAGCGGGAGCCTCTTCGGGGAGCTGTTTTTT.

This clonotype was found many times. The V and J genes are TRBV6-6 and TRBJ2-7; no clear D. The V and J ends lost 2 bases and 4 bases respectively, with 6 bases between them. The CDR3 loop spans 12 amino acids. Germline assignment: CDR1 MNHNY and CDR2 SVGAGI (reference sequence). The CDR3 sequence: CASSYGRYEQYF. The DNA for the CDR3 is TGTGCCAGCAGTTACGGACGGTACGAGCAGTACTTC.

This clonotype has more than one count but fewer than ten. V is TRBV5-1 and J is TRBJ1-4; 7 nucleotides agree with TRBD1. The CDR3 sequence is 14 residues long. Germline V gene sequence: CDR1 SGHRS, CDR2 YFSETQ. J was trimmed by 4 bases and V by 4 bases; bases with no gene match: 4. CDR3 loop: CASSLRDSNEKLFF. Written as DNA, the CDR3 is TGCGCCAGCAGCCTCCGGGACAGTAATGAAAAACTGTTTTTT.

Many counts were recorded for this clonotype. This chain links TRBV5-5 with TRBJ1-6, with TRBD1 identical over 10 bases. The junction had 7 bases not matched to a gene; V was cut back by 3 bases and J by 13 bases. The germline V gene encodes CDR1 SGHKS and CDR2 YYEKEE (reference sequence). CDR3 length: 14 residues. The CDR3 region is CASSSTGTGEPLHF. CDR3 sequence (DNA): TGTGCCAGCAGCTCGACCGGGACAGGGGAGCCCCTCCACTTT.

This clonotype was seen ten or more times. This rearrangement joins TRBV20-1 to TRBJ1-6; no firm D call. Trimming left V 5 bases short and J 7 bases short, with 12 bases between. Germline CDR1 reads DFQATT; CDR2 reads SNEGSKA (reference sequence). The CDR3 length is 13 residues. The CDR3 protein is CSARTVGNSPLHF. CDR3 sequence (DNA): TGCAGTGCTCGGACGGTGGGCAATTCACCCCTCCACTTT.

This clonotype was observed many times. V and J are TRBV5-1 and TRBJ2-1; D is unclear. Germline V gene sequence: CDR1 SGHRS, CDR2 YFSETQ. The CDR3 consists of 13 residues. The V end was cut by 2 bases, the J end by 5 bases, with 8 bases between. CDR3 in amino acids: CASSLYIDNEQFF. CDR3 nucleotide sequence: TGCGCCAGCAGCTTATACATTGACAATGAGCAGTTCTTC. The variable domain in full, completed from reference TRBV5-1 and TRBJ2-1, reads KAGVTQTPRYLIKTRGQQVTLSCSPISGHRSVSWYQQTPGQGLQFLFEYFSETQRNKGNFPGRFSGRQFSNSRSEMNVSTLELGDSALYLCASSLYIDNEQFFGPGTRLTVL.

This clonotype was observed at least ten times. The rearrangement links TRBV6-6 to TRBJ2-2; D remains ambiguous. Per germline, CDR1 MNHNY and CDR2 SVGAGI (reference sequence). This CDR3 contains 15 residues. V was pared by 0 bases and J by 1 base, with 6 bases between. The CDR3 is CASSYSVGNTGELFF. DNA for the CDR3: TGTGCCAGCAGTTACTCGGTGGGGAACACCGGGGAGCTGTTTTTT.

This clonotype appeared many times. This chain joins TRBV28 and TRBJ1-1; 12 nucleotides line up with TRBD1. The junction had 6 bases not matched to a gene; V was cut back by 2 bases and J by 2 bases. This CDR3 is 17 amino acids long. Germline V gene lookup returns CDR1 MDHEN and CDR2 SYDVKM. CDR3 sequence (DNA): TGTGCCAGCAGTTTAGCCGGGACAGGGGGCAGAAACACTGAAGCTTTCTTT. It is translated as CASSLAGTGGRNTEAFF.

This clonotype came up many times. This sequence joins TRBV27 and TRBJ1-1; D is ambiguous. The CDR3 totals 12 residues. Germline CDR1 MNHEY, CDR2 SMNVEV (reference sequence). V gave up 3 bases and J gave up 8 bases, with 10 bases separating them. CDR3 sequence: CASSFMGREAFF. DNA for the CDR3: TGTGCCAGCAGTTTTATGGGGAGGGAAGCTTTCTTT.

The rearrangement links TRBV9 to TRBJ2-1; D could derive from TRBD1 or TRBD2 (5 bases each). Germline loops: CDR1 SGDLS, CDR2 YYNGEE. The CDR3 loop spans 11 amino acids. Trimming removed 4 bases at V and 9 bases at J, with 8 bases between. The CDR3 protein is CASSLRGEQFF. CDR3 nucleotides: TGTGCCAGCAGCTTGAGGGGTGAGCAGTTCTTC. Filled out from reference TRBV9 and TRBJ2-1, the complete variable domain reads DSGVTQTPKHLITATGQRVTLRCSPRSGDLSVYWYQQSLDQGLQFLIQYYNGEERAKGNILERFSAQQFPDLHSELNLSSLELGDSALYFCASSLRGEQFFGPGTRLTVL.

This clonotype was recorded at least ten times. The genes are TRBV6-1 and TRBJ1-1; D is unclear. Trimming pared 3 bases from V and 0 bases from J, leaving 5 bases between. CDR1 and CDR2 from the germline V gene are MNHNS and SASEGT. This CDR3 region has 13 residues. CDR3 DNA: TGTGCCAGCAGTGACGGACTGAACACTGAAGCTTTCTTT. Protein product: CASSDGLNTEAFF.

This clonotype was seen at least ten times. At one end, the junction sequence differs from germline, possibly due to a read error. The chain couples TRBV7-9 to TRBJ2-7; a weak D match, TRBD2 (6 bases). The CDR3 consists of 13 residues. Germline CDR1 and CDR2: SEHNR and FQNEAQ (reference sequence). In DNA, the CDR3 is TGTGCCAGCAGCCCCTTCCGGGGCCCGGAGGGGAACTTC. Its protein product is CASSPFRGPEGNF.

At least ten counts were recorded for this clonotype. The gene calls are TRBV5-1 and TRBJ2-7, with 13 positions matching TRBD2. The junction had 0 bases not matched to a gene; V was cut back by 4 bases and J by 2 bases. The CDR3 consists of 14 residues. From germline, CDR1 is SGHRS and CDR2 YFSETQ. The CDR3 loop reads CASSGTSGTYEQYF. The CDR3 DNA follows: TGCGCCAGCAGCGGGACTAGCGGGACCTACGAGCAGTACTTC.

This clonotype was seen many times. The chain carries TRBV10-3 and TRBJ2-7; D possibly corresponds to TRBD1 (5 bases). The CDR3 has 12 amino acids. Trimming pared 6 bases from V and 3 bases from J, leaving 9 bases between. CDR1 is ENHRY, CDR2 SYGVKD, per germline. CDR3 in DNA: TGTGCCATCAGGGGTGACAGCTACGAGCAGTACTTC. It encodes CAIRGDSYEQYF.

This clonotype was recorded at least ten times. The gene calls are TRBV5-1 and TRBJ2-5; 10 nucleotides align to TRBD2. Looked up from germline, CDR1 is SGHRS and CDR2 is YFSETQ. V was pared by 4 bases and J by 2 bases, with 5 bases of the junction left unmatched. This CDR3 has 15 amino acids. As DNA, the CDR3 is TGCGCCAGCAGCAGTGGACTAGCGGTACAAGAGACCCAGTACTTC. Translating gives CASSSGLAVQETQYF.

The chain links TRBV20-1 to TRBJ1-2; a weak D match, TRBD1 (5 bases). Between the trimmed V and J ends, which lost 2 bases and 2 bases, there was a span of 18 bases. The germline V gene has CDR1 DFQATT and CDR2 SNEGSKA (reference sequence). This CDR3 spans 16 amino acids. CDR3 sequence reads: CSARSRQRGRNYGYTF. In nucleotides, the CDR3 is TGCAGTGCTAGATCCCGACAAAGGGGAAGGAACTATGGCTACACCTTC.